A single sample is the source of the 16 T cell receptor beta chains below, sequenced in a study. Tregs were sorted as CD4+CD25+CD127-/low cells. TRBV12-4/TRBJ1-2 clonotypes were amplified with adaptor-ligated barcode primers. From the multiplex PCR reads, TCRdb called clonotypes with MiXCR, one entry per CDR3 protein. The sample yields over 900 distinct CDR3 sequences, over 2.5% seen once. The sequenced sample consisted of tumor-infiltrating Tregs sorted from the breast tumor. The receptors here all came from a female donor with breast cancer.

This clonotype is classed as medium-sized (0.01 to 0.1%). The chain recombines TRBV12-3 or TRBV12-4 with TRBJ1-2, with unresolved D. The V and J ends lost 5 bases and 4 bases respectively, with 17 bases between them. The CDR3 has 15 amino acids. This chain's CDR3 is CASSPLDRNLYGYTF. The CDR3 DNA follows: TGTGCCAGCAGTCCCCTGGACCGGAACCTCTATGGCTACACCTTC.

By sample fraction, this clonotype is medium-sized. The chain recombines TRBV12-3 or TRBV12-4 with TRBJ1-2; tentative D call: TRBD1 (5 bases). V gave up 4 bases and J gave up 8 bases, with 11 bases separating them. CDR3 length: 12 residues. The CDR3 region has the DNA TGTGCCAGCAGTTCGGACACGCGAGGCTACACCTTC. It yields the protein CASSSDTRGYTF.

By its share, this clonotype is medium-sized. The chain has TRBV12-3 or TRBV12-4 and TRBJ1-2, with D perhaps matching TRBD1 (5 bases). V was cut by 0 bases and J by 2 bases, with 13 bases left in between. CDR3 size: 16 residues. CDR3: CASSLATRAGNYGYTF. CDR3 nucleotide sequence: TGTGCCAGCAGTTTAGCCACCCGGGCAGGGAACTATGGCTACACCTTC.

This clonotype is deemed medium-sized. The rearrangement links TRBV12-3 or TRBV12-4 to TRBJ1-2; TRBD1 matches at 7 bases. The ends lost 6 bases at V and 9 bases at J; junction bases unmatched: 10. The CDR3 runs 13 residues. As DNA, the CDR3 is TGTGCCAGCAGCTCACAGGGGATTAGGAGCTACACCTTC. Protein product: CASSSQGIRSYTF.

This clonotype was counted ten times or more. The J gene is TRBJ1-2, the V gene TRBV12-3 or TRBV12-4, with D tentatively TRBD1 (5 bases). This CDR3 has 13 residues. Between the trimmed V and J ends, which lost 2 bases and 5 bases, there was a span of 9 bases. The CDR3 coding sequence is TGTGCCAGCAGTTTACAGGGATTGTATGGCTACACCTTC. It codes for CASSLQGLYGYTF.

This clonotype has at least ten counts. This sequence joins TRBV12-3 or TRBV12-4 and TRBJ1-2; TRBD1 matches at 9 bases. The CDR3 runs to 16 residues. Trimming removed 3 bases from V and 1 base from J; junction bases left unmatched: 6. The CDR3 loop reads CASSFGTGHLNYGYTF. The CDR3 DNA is TGTGCCAGCAGTTTTGGGACAGGGCACCTTAACTATGGCTACACCTTC.

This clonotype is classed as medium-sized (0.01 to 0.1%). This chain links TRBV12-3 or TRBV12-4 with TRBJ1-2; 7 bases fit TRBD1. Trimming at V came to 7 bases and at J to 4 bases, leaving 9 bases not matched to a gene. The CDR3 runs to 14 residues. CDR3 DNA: TGTGCCAGCACCCCGGGACAGCAATCCTATGGCTACACCTTC. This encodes CASTPGQQSYGYTF.

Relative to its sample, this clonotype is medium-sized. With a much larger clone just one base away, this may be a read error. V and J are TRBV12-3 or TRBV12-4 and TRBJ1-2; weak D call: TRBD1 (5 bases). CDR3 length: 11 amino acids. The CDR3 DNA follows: TGTGTCAGCAGTAGCAGGGCTGGCTACACCTTC. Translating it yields CVSSSRAGYTF.

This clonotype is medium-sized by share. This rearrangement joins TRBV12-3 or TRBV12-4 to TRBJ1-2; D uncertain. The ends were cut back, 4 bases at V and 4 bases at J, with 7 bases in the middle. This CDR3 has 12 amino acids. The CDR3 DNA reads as TGTGCCAGCAGTTGGGAACCCTATGGCTACACCTTC. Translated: CASSWEPYGYTF.

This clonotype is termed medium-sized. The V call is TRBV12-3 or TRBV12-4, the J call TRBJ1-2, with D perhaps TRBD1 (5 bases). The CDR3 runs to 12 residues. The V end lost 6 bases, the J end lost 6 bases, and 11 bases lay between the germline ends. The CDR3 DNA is TGTGCCAGCAGCCAGACAGAGGATGGCTACACCTTC. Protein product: CASSQTEDGYTF.

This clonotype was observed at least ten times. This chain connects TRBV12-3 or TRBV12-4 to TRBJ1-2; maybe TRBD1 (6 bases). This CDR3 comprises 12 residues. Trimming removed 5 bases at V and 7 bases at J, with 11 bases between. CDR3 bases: TGTGCCAGCAGTGCACACAGGGCTGGCTACACCTTC. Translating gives CASSAHRAGYTF.

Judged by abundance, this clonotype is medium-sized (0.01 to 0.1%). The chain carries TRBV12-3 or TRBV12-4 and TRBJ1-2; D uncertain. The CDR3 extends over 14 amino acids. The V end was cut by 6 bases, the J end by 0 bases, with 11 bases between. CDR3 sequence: CASSSYRANYGYTF. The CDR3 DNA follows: TGTGCCAGCAGCTCATACAGAGCTAACTATGGCTACACCTTC.

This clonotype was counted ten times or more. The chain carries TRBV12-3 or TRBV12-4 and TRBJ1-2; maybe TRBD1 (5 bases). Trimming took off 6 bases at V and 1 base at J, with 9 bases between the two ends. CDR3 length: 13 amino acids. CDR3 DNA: TGTGCCAGCAGCGTCCAGGGTAACTATGGCTACACCTTC. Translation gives CASSVQGNYGYTF.

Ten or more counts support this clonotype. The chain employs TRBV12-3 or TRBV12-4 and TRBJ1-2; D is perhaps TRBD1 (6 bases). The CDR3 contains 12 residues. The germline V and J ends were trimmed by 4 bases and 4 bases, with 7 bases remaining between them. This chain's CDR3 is CASSSDSYGYTF. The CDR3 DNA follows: TGTGCCAGCAGTTCGGACAGCTATGGCTACACCTTC.

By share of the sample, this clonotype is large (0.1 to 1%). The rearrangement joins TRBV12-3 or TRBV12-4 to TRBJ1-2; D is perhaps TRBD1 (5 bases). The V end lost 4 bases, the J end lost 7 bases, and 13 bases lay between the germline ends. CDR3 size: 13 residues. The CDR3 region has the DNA TGTGCCAGCAGTTACAAGGGGCGCGGTGGCTACACCTTC. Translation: CASSYKGRGGYTF.

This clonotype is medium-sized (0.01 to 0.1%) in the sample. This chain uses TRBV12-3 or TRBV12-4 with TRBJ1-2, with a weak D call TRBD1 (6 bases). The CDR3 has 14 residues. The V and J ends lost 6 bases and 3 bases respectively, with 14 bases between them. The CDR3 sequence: CASSYQGSYYGYTF. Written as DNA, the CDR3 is TGTGCCAGCAGCTACCAGGGGTCGTACTATGGCTACACCTTC.